This T cell receptor beta chain was identified in a study of OX40 agonist ivuxolimab in advanced cancers. Produced via immunoSEQ multiplex PCR; TCRdb's table is partial and in-frame only. This table has about 27,000 clones, approximately 80% appearing once. This TCR was sampled from an adult with an advanced solid tumor such as melanoma, head and neck, liver or kidney cancer. The specimen was CD4+ or CD8+ T cells sorted from blood, collected in a trial of the OX40 agonist ivuxolimab.

The CDR3 nucleotides read TGTGCCAGCAGCCAAGAGGGACAGGGGAATTTCTACGAGCAGTACTTC. Protein sequence: CASSQEGQGNFYEQYF. This chain joins TRBV7-9 and TRBJ2-7, with TRBD1 matching 10 bases. The CDR3 covers 16 residues. Per germline, CDR1 SEHNR and CDR2 FQNEAQ (reference sequence). Unmatched junction bases numbered 10, after V lost 5 bases and J lost 3 bases.